This T cell receptor (beta chain) was retrieved from a study of T cell repertoires in cytomegalovirus infection. The germline V gene encodes CDR1 SGHVS and CDR2 FQNEAQ. The CDR3 covers 15 residues. V gave up 5 bases and J gave up 3 bases, with 16 bases separating them. In this sample, this clonotype turned up a few times. What it binds is not known. In TCRdb, the reads were re-called with MiXCR into one record per CDR3 protein. Seen here are approximately 750,000 distinct CDR3 sequences, under 40% observed once, and the top ten hold around 2.8%. Study-wide findings and caveats: The cumulative frequency of public TCR beta families identified carriers of CMV plus the relevant HLA. Dominating the ex vivo response were HLA-C-restricted CMV-specific TCR beta clonotypes.

This chain uses TRBV7-8 with TRBJ1-1; possible D gene TRBD1, 5 bases. Sequencing input: PBMCs. This TCR came from a human donor in good health (CMV status not recorded). Some clones in this sample may be carry-over from other donors' samples. The CDR3 here is CASSGNPRGDTEAFF. CDR3 DNA: TGTGCCAGCAGCGGGAACCCACGGGGGGACACTGAAGCTTTCTTT. Based on the CDR3 plus reference TRBV7-8 and TRBJ1-1, the full variable domain is GAGVSQSPRYKVAKRGQDVALRCDPISGHVSLFWYQQALGQGPEFLTYFQNEAQLDKSGLPSDRFFAERPEGSVSTLKIQRTQQEDSAVYLCASSGNPRGDTEAFFGQGTRLTVV.